Listed below are T cell receptor beta chains from one sample, sequenced in a study of identical twins. TCRdb recomputed calls from the 5' RACE reads with MiXCR, one row per CDR3 protein. The data contain hundreds of thousands of distinct CDR3 sequences, 7.5% of them singletons. The sample also formed part of further work on yellow fever vaccine responses in identical twins.

The sample consisted of memory (CD45RO+) T cells sorted from blood. The receptors come from a woman between 18 and 29 years old in good health. CDR3s include the opening cysteine and the closing phenylalanine or tryptophan. A D gene is named only where the DNA matches it firmly. Where a row states a size, it is once, few, many or the class of an expanded clone; other rows omit it.

j_call,d_call,clone_size,v_call,cdr3_length,cdr3_aa,cdr3_nt
TRBJ2-7,-,many,TRBV12-3/TRBV12-4,13,CASSSIPGYEQYF,TGTGCCAGCAGTTCGATCCCAGGATACGAGCAGTACTTC
TRBJ2-5,-,many,TRBV12-3/TRBV12-4,14,CASSLRSNQETQYF,TGTGCCAGCAGTTTAAGGTCCAACCAAGAGACCCAGTACTTC
TRBJ2-2,-,many,TRBV9,14,CASSVTGNTGELFF,TGTGCCAGCAGCGTTACAGGGAACACCGGGGAGCTGTTTTTT
TRBJ2-7,TRBD1,many,TRBV6-6,12,CASIGQAYEQYF,TGTGCCAGCATAGGACAGGCCTACGAGCAGTACTTC
TRBJ2-3,-,many,TRBV27,13,CASSGQNTDTQYF,TGTGCCAGCAGTGGGCAGAACACAGATACGCAGTATTTT
TRBJ2-2,TRBD1,many,TRBV25-1,14,CASRRQGYDGELFF,TGTGCCAGCAGACGACAGGGATATGACGGGGAGCTGTTTTTT
TRBJ1-2,-,-,TRBV28,15,CATELGPGSNYGYTF,TGTGCCACCGAACTCGGACCCGGGTCTAACTATGGCTACACCTTC
TRBJ2-1,-,-,TRBV5-1,16,CASSLWRGGSYNEQFF,TGCGCCAGCAGCTTGTGGAGGGGGGGTTCCTACAATGAGCAGTTCTTC
TRBJ2-7,TRBD2,-,TRBV11-2,17,CASSLGGTGTSGYEQYF,TGTGCCAGCAGCTTAGGAGGCACCGGGACTAGCGGTTACGAGCAGTACTTC
TRBJ1-1,TRBD1,few,TRBV20-1,13,CSARGQGALGAFF,TGCAGTGCTAGGGGGCAGGGGGCGCTTGGAGCTTTCTTT
TRBJ2-4,-,many,TRBV11-2,12,CASSLAKNIQYF,TGTGCCAGCAGCTTAGCCAAAAACATTCAGTACTTC
TRBJ2-7,-,many,TRBV10-2,12,CASSGQNYEQYF,TGCGCCAGCAGCGGACAGAACTACGAGCAGTACTTC
TRBJ2-7,-,many,TRBV5-5,16,CASSLAFSGTHYEQYF,TGTGCCAGCAGCTTGGCCTTTTCCGGGACTCATTACGAGCAGTACTTC
TRBJ2-5,TRBD1,-,TRBV7-3,13,CASSTQGGETQYF,TGTGCCAGCAGCACACAGGGGGGCGAGACCCAGTACTTC
TRBJ2-2,TRBD2,-,TRBV20-1,15,CSAPSPSGLTGELFF,TGCAGTGCTCCCTCTCCTAGCGGGCTTACCGGGGAGCTGTTTTTT
TRBJ1-2,-,-,TRBV6-2/TRBV6-3,16,CASSSNRREGDRGYTF,TGTGCCAGCAGTTCCAACCGGCGCGAAGGGGATAGGGGCTACACCTTC
TRBJ2-1,TRBD1,few,TRBV14,14,CASSTRQGAVKQFF,TGTGCCAGCAGCACCCGACAGGGGGCGGTTAAGCAGTTCTTC
TRBJ2-1,-,-,TRBV20-1,16,CSARKTRLATREEQFF,TGCAGTGCTAGAAAGACCAGGCTCGCCACACGGGAGGAGCAGTTCTTC
TRBJ2-2,TRBD2,-,TRBV3-1,19,CASSLGLAGGYANTGELFF,TGTGCCAGCAGCCTGGGACTAGCGGGGGGATACGCGAACACCGGGGAGCTGTTTTTT
TRBJ2-1,TRBD2,-,TRBV6-1,13,CASSQTSVYEQFF,TGTGCCAGCAGTCAGACTAGCGTCTATGAGCAGTTCTTC
TRBJ2-1,-,-,TRBV2,14,CASSAAGTGAEQFF,TGTGCCAGCAGTGCGGCGGGAACAGGAGCCGAGCAGTTCTTC
TRBJ1-1,-,few,TRBV6-1,13,CASSEYRVGEAFF,TGTGCCAGCAGTGAATACAGGGTGGGGGAAGCTTTCTTT
TRBJ2-2,-,-,TRBV21-1,15,CASSKAGTSHRELFF,TGTGCCAGCAGCAAAGCGGGGACTTCACACCGGGAGCTGTTTTTT
TRBJ1-4,-,-,TRBV27,14,CASSLTVNNEKLFF,TGTGCCAGCAGTTTGACGGTGAATAATGAAAAACTGTTTTTT
TRBJ1-5,-,many,TRBV5-1,14,CASSYDGGGQPQHF,TGCGCCAGCAGCTATGATGGCGGAGGGCAGCCCCAGCATTTT
TRBJ2-1,TRBD2,many,TRBV7-9,11,CASTRAGAQFF,TGTGCCAGCACCCGAGCGGGGGCACAGTTCTTC
TRBJ2-2,-,many,TRBV20-1,16,CSARGDRGLNTGELFF,TGCAGTGCTAGGGGGGATCGGGGGTTGAACACCGGGGAGCTGTTTTTT
TRBJ1-2,-,few,TRBV18,16,CASSQQGQTTLNGYTF,TGTGCCAGCTCACAACAAGGACAGACAACTTTAAATGGCTACACCTTC
TRBJ2-7,-,few,TRBV18,14,CASSLSAGRYEQYF,TGTGCCAGCTCACTCAGTGCGGGTCGCTACGAGCAGTACTTC
TRBJ2-7,TRBD2,few,TRBV7-2,16,CASSLGAGGRKGEQYF,TGTGCCAGCAGCTTAGGTGCGGGCGGGAGGAAAGGCGAGCAGTACTTC
TRBJ2-1,-,many,TRBV12-3/TRBV12-4,13,CASSPGARNEQFF,TGTGCCAGCAGCCCGGGAGCTAGAAATGAGCAGTTCTTC
TRBJ2-2,TRBD2,-,TRBV5-8,16,CASSFPGGRNTGELFF,TGTGCCAGCAGCTTTCCGGGGGGGCGTAACACCGGGGAGCTGTTTTTT
TRBJ2-5,-,many,TRBV28,15,CASSTGRLIQETQYF,TGTGCCAGCAGTACGGGACGGCTGATCCAAGAGACCCAGTACTTC
TRBJ2-3,-,-,TRBV3-1,15,CASSHPVGGTDTQYF,TGTGCCAGCAGCCACCCGGTGGGGGGCACAGATACGCAGTATTTT
TRBJ2-4,TRBD1,many,TRBV5-6,16,CASSLKGGSAKNIQYF,TGTGCCAGCAGCTTGAAAGGGGGCAGCGCCAAAAACATTCAGTACTTC
TRBJ2-1,TRBD1,-,TRBV2,16,CAQTTIGTGGYNEQFF,TGTGCCCAAACAACCATCGGGACAGGAGGATACAATGAGCAGTTCTTC